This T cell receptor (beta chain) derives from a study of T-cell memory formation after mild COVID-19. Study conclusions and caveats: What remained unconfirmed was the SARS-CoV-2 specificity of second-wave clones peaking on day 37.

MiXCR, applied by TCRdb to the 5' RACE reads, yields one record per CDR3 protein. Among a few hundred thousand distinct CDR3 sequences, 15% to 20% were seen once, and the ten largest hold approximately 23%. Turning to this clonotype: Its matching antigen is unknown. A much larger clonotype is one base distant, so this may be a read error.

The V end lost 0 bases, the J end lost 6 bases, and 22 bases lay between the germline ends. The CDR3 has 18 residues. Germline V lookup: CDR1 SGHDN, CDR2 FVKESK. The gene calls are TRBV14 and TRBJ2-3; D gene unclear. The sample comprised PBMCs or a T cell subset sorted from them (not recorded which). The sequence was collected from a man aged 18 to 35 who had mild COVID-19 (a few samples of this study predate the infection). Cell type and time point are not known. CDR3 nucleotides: TGTGCCAGCAGCCAAGATTCACCAGAGACGTTGGTTTATGATACGCAGTATTTT. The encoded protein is CASSQDSPETLVYDTQYF.